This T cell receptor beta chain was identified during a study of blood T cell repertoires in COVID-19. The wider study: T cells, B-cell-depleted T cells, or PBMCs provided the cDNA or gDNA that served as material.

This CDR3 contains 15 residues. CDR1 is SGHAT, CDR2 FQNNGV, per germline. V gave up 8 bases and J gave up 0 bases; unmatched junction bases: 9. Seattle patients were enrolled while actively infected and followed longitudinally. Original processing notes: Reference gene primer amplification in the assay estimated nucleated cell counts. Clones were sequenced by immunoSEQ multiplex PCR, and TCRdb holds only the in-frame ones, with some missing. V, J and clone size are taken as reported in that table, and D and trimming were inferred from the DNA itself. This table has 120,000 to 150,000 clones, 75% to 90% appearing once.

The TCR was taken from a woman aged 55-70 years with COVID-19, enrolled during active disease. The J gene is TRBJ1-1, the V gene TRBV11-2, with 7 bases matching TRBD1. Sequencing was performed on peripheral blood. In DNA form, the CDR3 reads TGTGCCAGCGAGGGACAGAAGTTAATGAACACTGAAGCTTTCTTT. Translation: CASEGQKLMNTEAFF.